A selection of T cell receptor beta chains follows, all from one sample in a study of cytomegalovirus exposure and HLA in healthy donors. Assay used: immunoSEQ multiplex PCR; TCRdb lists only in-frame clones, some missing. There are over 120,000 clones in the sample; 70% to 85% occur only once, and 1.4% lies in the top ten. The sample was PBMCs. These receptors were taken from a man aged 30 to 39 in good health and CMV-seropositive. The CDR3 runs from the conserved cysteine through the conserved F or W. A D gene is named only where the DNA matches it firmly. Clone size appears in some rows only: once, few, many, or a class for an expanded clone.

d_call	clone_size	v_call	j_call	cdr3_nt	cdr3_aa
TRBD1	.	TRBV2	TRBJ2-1	TGTGCCAGCAGCTGGACAGGGGACCCTAATAGCTCCTACAATGAGCAGTTCTTC	CASSWTGDPNSSYNEQFF
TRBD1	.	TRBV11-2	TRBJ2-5	TGTGCCAGCAGCGGTGACAGGGAGGAGACCCAGTACTTC	CASSGDREETQYF
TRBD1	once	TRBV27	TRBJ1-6	TGTGCCAGCAGTTGGGGAACAGGGGTGGAATCACCCCTCCACTTT	CASSWGTGVESPLHF
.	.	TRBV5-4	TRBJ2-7	TGTGCCAGCAGCTTGGGAGTAAGGGAGGACGAGCAGTACTTC	CASSLGVREDEQYF
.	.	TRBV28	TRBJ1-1	TGTGCCAGCAGTTTGTCAGGGAACACTGAAGCTTTCTTT	CASSLSGNTEAFF
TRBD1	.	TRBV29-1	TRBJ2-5	TGCAGCGCAACGTCCGGGACAGGGGAGACCCAGTACTTC	CSATSGTGETQYF
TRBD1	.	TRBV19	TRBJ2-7	TGTGCCAGTAGAAACGACAGGGGGCAGGGCGAGCAGTACTTC	CASRNDRGQGEQYF
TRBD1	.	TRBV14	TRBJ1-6	TGTGCCAGCAGCCCATCAGGGGGCTTGAATTCACCCCTCCACTTT	CASSPSGGLNSPLHF
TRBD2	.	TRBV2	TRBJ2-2	TGTGCCAGCAGTCCTCGGGGGGGTAGCACCGGGGAGCTGTTTTTT	CASSPRGGSTGELFF
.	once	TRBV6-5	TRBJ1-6	TGTGCCAGCACTCAGTTATCGGGGTTGCCCCTCCACTTT	CASTQLSGLPLHF
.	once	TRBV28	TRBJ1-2	TGTGCCAGCAGTTTTGGGGGCAATAACTATGGCTACACCTTC	CASSFGGNNYGYTF
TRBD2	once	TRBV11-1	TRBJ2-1	TGTGCCAGCAGCCAGGGACTAGCGGGAGTCAATGAGCAGTTCTTC	CASSQGLAGVNEQFF
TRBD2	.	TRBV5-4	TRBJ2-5	TGTGCCAGCAGTTCTATGGCGGAGGGAGGGCCGGGTGAGACCCAGTACTTC	CASSSMAEGGPGETQYF
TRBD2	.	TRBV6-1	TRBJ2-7	TGTGCCAGCAGTGGGGATGAGGCGGGAGTACGGGAGCAGTACTTC	CASSGDEAGVREQYF
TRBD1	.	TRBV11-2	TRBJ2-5	TGTGCCAGCAGCACGGACAGGCGGGAGACCCAGTACTTC	CASSTDRRETQYF
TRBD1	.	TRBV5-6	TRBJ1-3	TGTGCCAGCAGCCTCGGACAGGGGAACTCTGGAAACACCATATATTTT	CASSLGQGNSGNTIYF